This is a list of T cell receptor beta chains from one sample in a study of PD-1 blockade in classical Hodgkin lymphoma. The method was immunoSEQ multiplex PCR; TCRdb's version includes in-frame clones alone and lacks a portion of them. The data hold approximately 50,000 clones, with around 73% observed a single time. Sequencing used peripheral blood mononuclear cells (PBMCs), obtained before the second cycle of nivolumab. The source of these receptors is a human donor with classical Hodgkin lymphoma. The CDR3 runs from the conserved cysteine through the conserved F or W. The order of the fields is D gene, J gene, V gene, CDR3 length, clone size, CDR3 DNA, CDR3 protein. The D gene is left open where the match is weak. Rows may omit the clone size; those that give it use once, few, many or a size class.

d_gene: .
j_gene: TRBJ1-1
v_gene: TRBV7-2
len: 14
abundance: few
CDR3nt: TGTGCCAGCAGCTTATGGGGGACGAACACTGAAGCTTTCTTT
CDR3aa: CASSLWGTNTEAFF

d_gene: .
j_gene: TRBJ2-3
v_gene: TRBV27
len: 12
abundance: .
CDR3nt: TGTGCCAGCAGGCGAAGGGATGATACGCAGTATTTT
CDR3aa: CASRRRDDTQYF

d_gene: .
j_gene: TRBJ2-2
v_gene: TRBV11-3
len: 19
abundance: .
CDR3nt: TGTGCCAGCAGCCCCACCCCCGGAGGCGGTAGCGGTTACACCGGGGAGCTGTTTTTT
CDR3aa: CASSPTPGGGSGYTGELFF

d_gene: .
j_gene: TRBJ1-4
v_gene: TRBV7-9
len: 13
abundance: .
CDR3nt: TGTGCCAGCAGCTTAGGAGGGTCTGAAAAACTGTTTTTT
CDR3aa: CASSLGGSEKLFF

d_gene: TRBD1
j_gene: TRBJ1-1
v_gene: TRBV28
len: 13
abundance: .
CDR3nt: TGTGCCAGCAGACAGACAGGGCACACTGAAGCTTTCTTT
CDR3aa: CASRQTGHTEAFF

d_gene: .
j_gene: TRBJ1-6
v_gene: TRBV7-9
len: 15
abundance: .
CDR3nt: TGTGCCAGCAGCTTATCACCCGCCTATAATTCACCCCTCCACTTT
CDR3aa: CASSLSPAYNSPLHF

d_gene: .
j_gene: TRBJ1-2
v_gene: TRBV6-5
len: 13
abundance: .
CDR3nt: TGTGCCAGCAGCCCAACCGGACTCTATGGCTACACCTTC
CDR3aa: CASSPTGLYGYTF

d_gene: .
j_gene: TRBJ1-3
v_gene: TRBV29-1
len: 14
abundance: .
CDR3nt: TGCAGCGTTCAAGTACAGGGCACTGGAAACACCATATATTTT
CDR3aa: CSVQVQGTGNTIYF

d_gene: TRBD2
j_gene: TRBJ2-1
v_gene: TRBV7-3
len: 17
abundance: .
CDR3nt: TGTGCCAGCAGCTCAAAAAACGCGGCTAGCGGGAGCAATGAGCAGTTCTTC
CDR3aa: CASSSKNAASGSNEQFF

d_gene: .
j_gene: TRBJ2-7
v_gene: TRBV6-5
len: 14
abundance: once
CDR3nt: TGTGCCAGCAGTTACTCGCCAGACTACTACGAGCAGTACTTC
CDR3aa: CASSYSPDYYEQYF

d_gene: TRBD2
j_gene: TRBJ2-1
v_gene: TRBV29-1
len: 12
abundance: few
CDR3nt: TGCAGCGTGGCCGGACTAGCAGAAGAGCAGTTCTTC
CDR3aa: CSVAGLAEEQFF

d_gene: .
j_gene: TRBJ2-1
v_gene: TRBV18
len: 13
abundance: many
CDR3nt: TGTGCCAGCTCACAGGGAATGGGCAATGAGCAGTTCTTC
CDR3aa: CASSQGMGNEQFF

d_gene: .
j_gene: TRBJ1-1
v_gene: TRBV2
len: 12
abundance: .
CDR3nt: TGTGCCAGCAGGCCCGACGGCTCTGAAGCTTTCTTT
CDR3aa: CASRPDGSEAFF

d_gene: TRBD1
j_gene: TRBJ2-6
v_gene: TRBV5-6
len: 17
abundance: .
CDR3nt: TGTGCCAGCAGCTTGGCACAGGGGGCGTCCGGGGCCAACGTCCTGACTTTC
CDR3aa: CASSLAQGASGANVLTF

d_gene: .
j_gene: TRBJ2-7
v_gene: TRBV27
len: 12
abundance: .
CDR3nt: TGTGCCAGCAGTTTGACGGGAAACGAGCAGTACTTC
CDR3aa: CASSLTGNEQYF

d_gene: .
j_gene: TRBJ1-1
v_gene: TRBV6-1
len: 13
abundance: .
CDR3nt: TGTGCCAGCACGCCTCACTTGAACACTGAAGCTTTCTTT
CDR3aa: CASTPHLNTEAFF

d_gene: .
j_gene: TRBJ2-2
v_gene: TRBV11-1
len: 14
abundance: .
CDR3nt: TGTGCCAGCGGAACGGTCCTAAACACCGGGGAGCTGTTTTTT
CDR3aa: CASGTVLNTGELFF

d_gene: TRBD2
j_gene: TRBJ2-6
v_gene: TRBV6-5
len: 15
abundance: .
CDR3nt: TGTGCCAGCAGTCCGGGGGGTACTGGGGCCAACGTCCTGACTTTC
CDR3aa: CASSPGGTGANVLTF

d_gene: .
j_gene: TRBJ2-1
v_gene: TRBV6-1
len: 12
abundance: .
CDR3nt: TGTGCCAGCTCTATACCCCTCAATGAGCAGTTCTTC
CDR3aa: CASSIPLNEQFF

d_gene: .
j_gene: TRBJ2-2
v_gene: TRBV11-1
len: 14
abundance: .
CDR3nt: TGTGCCAGCACCCCCAGAGGGGGTACGGGGGAGCTGTTTTTT
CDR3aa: CASTPRGGTGELFF

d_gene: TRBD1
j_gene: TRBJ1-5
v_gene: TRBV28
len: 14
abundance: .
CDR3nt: TGTGCCAGCAGACGCACAGGGGGCAATCAGCCCCAGCATTTT
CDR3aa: CASRRTGGNQPQHF

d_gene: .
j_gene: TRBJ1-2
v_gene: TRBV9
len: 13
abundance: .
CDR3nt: TGTGCCAGCAGCCTATGGAGTAACTATGGCTACACCTTC
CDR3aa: CASSLWSNYGYTF

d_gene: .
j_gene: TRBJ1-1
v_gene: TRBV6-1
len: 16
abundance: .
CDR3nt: TGTGCCAGCAGTGTTATTGGAACGGCGGCGAACACTGAAGCTTTCTTT
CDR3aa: CASSVIGTAANTEAFF

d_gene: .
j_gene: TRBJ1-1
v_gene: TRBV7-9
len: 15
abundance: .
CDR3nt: TGTGCCAGCAGGAAAGGTCTCTCCTGGAACACTGAAGCTTTCTTT
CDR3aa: CASRKGLSWNTEAFF

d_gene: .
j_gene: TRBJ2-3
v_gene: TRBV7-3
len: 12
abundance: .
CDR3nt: TGTGCCAGCAGCTTACTCGCTGATACGCAGTATTTT
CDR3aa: CASSLLADTQYF

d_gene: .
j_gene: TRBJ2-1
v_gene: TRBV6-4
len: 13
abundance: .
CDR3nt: TGTGCCAGCGGCCAGGACTTCGGCCATGAGCAGTTCTTC
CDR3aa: CASGQDFGHEQFF

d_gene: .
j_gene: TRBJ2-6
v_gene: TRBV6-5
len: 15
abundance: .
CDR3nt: TGTGCCAGCACCCGAGGGGGGACTGGGGCCAACGTCCTGACTTTC
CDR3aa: CASTRGGTGANVLTF

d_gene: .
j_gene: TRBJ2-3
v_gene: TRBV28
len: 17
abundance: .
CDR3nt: TGTGCCAGCAGTTTACGCCCAGGGGCAGTGAAGACAGATACGCAGTATTTT
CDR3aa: CASSLRPGAVKTDTQYF

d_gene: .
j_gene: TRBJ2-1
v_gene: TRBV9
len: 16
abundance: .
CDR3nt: TGTGCCAGCAGCGTTCCCGCGGGACAAAATAGCAATGAGCAGTTCTTC
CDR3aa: CASSVPAGQNSNEQFF

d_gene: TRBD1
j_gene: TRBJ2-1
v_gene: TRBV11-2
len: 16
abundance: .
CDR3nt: TGTGCCAGCAGCTCTACAACCGGGACAGACTACAATGAGCAGTTCTTC
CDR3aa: CASSSTTGTDYNEQFF

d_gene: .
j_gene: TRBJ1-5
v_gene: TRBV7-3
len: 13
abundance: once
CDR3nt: TGTGCCAGCAGCTCGCACCGCAATCAGCCCCAGCATTTT
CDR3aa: CASSSHRNQPQHF

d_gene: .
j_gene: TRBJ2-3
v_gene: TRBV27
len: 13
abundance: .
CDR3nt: TGTGCCAGCACGTTTGGGGCGTCTGGTACGCAGTATTTT
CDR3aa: CASTFGASGTQYF

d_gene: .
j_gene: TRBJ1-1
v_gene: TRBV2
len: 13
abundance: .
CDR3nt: TGTGCCAGCAGTGAAGTGGGGGGGGCTGAAGCTTTCTTT
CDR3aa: CASSEVGGAEAFF

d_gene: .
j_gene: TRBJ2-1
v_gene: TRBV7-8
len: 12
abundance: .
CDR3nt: TGTGCCAGCAGCTTAGGGGGGTATGAGCAGTTCTTC
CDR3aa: CASSLGGYEQFF

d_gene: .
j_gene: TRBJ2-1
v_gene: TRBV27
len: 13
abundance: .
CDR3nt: TGTGCCAGCAGTTCCACAGGGTGGAATGAGCAGTTCTTC
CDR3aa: CASSSTGWNEQFF

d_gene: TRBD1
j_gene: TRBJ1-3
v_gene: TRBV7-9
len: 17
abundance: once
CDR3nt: TGTGCCAGCAGACCTGTTAGGGGACAGGGTCAAGGAAACACCATATATTTT
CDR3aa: CASRPVRGQGQGNTIYF

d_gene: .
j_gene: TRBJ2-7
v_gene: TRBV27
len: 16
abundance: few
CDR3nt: TGTGCCAGCAGTTTGTTCACGGCCCGGATCCCCTCCGAGCAGTACTTC
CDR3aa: CASSLFTARIPSEQYF

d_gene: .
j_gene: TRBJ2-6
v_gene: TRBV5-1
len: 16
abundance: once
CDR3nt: TGCGCCAGCAGCTTGGACGGGCTCTCTGGGGCCAACGTCCTGACTTTC
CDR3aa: CASSLDGLSGANVLTF

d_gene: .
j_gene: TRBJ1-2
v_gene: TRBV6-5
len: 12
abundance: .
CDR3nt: TGTGCCACCTACACGTCTAACTATGGCTACACCTTC
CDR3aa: CATYTSNYGYTF